The 28 T cell receptor beta chains in this list originate from one sample, sequenced in a study of blood T cell repertoires in COVID-19. TCRdb's table, derived via immunoSEQ multiplex PCR, lists solely in-frame clones and lacks some. The table records about 70,000 clones, over 70% of them present only once. Source material: peripheral blood. These receptors were taken from a man between 65 and 85 years old who had recovered from COVID-19.

The chain has TRBV18 and TRBJ1-1; TRBD1 matches at 10 bases. This CDR3 comprises 14 residues. Trimming removed 6 bases from V and 8 bases from J; junction bases left unmatched: 9. The germline V gene encodes CDR1 KGHSH and CDR2 LQKENI. As DNA, the CDR3 is TGTGCCAGCTCGCGCGGACAGGGGGTGGGAGAAGCTTTCTTT. Translation gives CASSRGQGVGEAFF.

The chain has TRBV27 and TRBJ1-2; 9 bases map to TRBD1. The J segment lost 7 bases and the V segment lost 5 bases, leaving 8 bases of the junction unmatched. Germline assignment: CDR1 MNHEY and CDR2 SMNVEV (reference sequence). The CDR3 has 14 residues. The CDR3, as DNA: TGTGCCAGCAGTCCATGGACAGGGGAGGCTGGCTACACCTTC. It codes for CASSPWTGEAGYTF.

The chain couples TRBV19 to TRBJ1-6; 9 bases are shared with TRBD1. Germline V gene lookup returns CDR1 LNHDA and CDR2 SQIVND (reference sequence). The CDR3 loop spans 14 amino acids. J was trimmed by 10 bases and V by 4 bases; bases with no gene match: 5. CDR3 DNA sequence: TGTGCCAGTAGTACTGGACAGGGGAAGTCACCCCTCCACTTT. As protein: CASSTGQGKSPLHF.

The chain links TRBV16 to TRBJ2-2; TRBD2 matches 10 bases. The CDR3 covers 16 residues. After removal of 4 bases from V and 7 bases from J, the junction contained 9 bases not matched to a gene. CDR1 and CDR2 (germline): KGHSY, FQNENV. Written as DNA, the CDR3 is TGTGCCAGCAGCCGATGGTACTCTAGCGGGGGCGGGGAGCTGTTTTTT. It specifies CASSRWYSSGGGELFF.

This clone was counted once. The chain links TRBV12-5 to TRBJ2-1, with no clear D. V was clipped by 5 bases and J by 9 bases, with 11 bases between them. Germline assignment: CDR1 LGHNT and CDR2 FRNRAP. This CDR3 has 12 residues. The CDR3 loop reads CASGRWLGEQFF. The CDR3 DNA sequence: TGTGCTAGTGGTAGATGGCTAGGTGAGCAGTTCTTC.

This chain connects TRBV5-1 to TRBJ2-7; the D gene is possibly TRBD2 (7 bases). Looked up from germline, CDR1 is SGHRS and CDR2 is YFSETQ. The length of the CDR3 is 15 residues. V was clipped by 4 bases and J by 2 bases, with 16 bases between them. This CDR3 is CASSLNGGAAYEQYF. The CDR3 nucleotides are TGCGCCAGCAGCCTCAATGGGGGGGCTGCCTACGAGCAGTACTTC.

The chain recombines TRBV2 with TRBJ1-5; D gene uncertain. Germline CDR1 SNHLY, CDR2 FYNNEI. With 8 bases removed from V and 7 bases from J, the gap between germline ends came to 15 bases. The CDR3 is made up of 13 amino acids. DNA of the CDR3: TGTGCCAGCGGCGTTGGGGAGTCCCAGCCCCAGCATTTT. Protein sequence: CASGVGESQPQHF.

This chain uses TRBV6-2 or TRBV6-3 with TRBJ2-3; D might be TRBD1 (6 bases). CDR1 is MNHEY, CDR2 SVGEGT, per germline. This CDR3 region has 15 residues. Trimming removed 0 bases at V and 2 bases at J, with 9 bases between. The CDR3, as DNA: TGTGCCAGCAGTTACTCGACAGGAGACACAGATACGCAGTATTTT. It encodes CASSYSTGDTDTQYF.

This clone came up once. The gene calls are TRBV28 and TRBJ1-1, with 8 bases that match TRBD1. Germline-derived CDR1 and CDR2 are MDHEN and SYDVKM. CDR3 length: 14 residues. The V gene end was trimmed by 6 bases and the J gene end by 0 bases; junction bases not matched to a gene: 3. The CDR3 reads CASRKGQVNTEAFF. The CDR3 nucleotides read TGTGCCAGCAGAAAGGGACAGGTGAACACTGAAGCTTTCTTT.

The chain uses TRBV3-1 (or the pseudogene TRBV3-2) and TRBJ2-2; no reliable D call. The CDR3 runs 16 residues. V gave up 5 bases and J gave up 0 bases, with 13 bases separating them. CDR1 is LGHDT, CDR2 YNNKEL, per germline (reference sequence). The CDR3 nucleotides read TGTGCCAGCAGCGCCACACCTCCCCCGAACACCGGGGAGCTGTTTTTT. Residues: CASSATPPPNTGELFF.

The chain is built from TRBV7-2 and TRBJ2-7; 13 bases fit TRBD2. J lost 8 bases, V lost 5 bases, and 6 bases had no gene match. The CDR3 covers 14 residues. Germline CDR1 SGHTA, CDR2 FQGNSA. CDR3 sequence (DNA): TGTGCCAGCAGCCTAAGGACTAGCGGGGGCAAGCAGTACTTC. Residues: CASSLRTSGGKQYF.

This chain uses TRBV12-3 or TRBV12-4 with TRBJ1-2; 9 positions match TRBD1. V lost 6 bases, J lost 8 bases, and 7 bases stayed unmatched. The length of the CDR3 is 13 residues. The CDR3 loop is CASRGQGIIGYTF. Here the CDR3 DNA reads TGTGCCAGCAGGGGACAGGGAATCATCGGCTACACCTTC.

The CDR3 here is CASSLEGIAGGEQFF. CDR3 bases: TGTGCCAGCAGCTTAGAGGGGATAGCGGGGGGTGAGCAGTTCTTC. The chain recombines TRBV7-2 with TRBJ2-1; 10 nucleotides line up with TRBD2. V shed 1 base, J shed 9 bases, and the junction held 6 bases outside the gene matches. Germline V gives CDR1 SGHTA, CDR2 FQGNSA. This CDR3 comprises 15 residues.

The chain is built from TRBV5-1 and TRBJ1-4; TRBD1 matches at 7 bases. V trimming: 4 bases; J trimming: 3 bases; junction bases outside the gene matches: 3. Germline V gene sequence: CDR1 SGHRS, CDR2 YFSETQ. CDR3 length equals 14 residues. The CDR3 DNA sequence: TGCGCCAGCAGCGGGGACAGACCTAATGAAAAACTGTTTTTT. Its translation is CASSGDRPNEKLFF.

About this clone: Other DNA sequences from this sample encode an identical CDR3 as well. The rearrangement uses TRBV9 and TRBJ1-1, with D possibly matching TRBD1 (6 bases). V lost 2 bases and J 1 base, leaving 9 bases between the germline ends. Germline CDR1 is SGDLS and CDR2 is YYNGEE. CDR3 size: 14 residues. CDR3 bases: TGTGCCAGCAGCGTGGGGGGGCGGAACACTGAAGCTTTCTTT. Translation gives CASSVGGRNTEAFF.

V usage is TRBV12-3 or TRBV12-4 and J usage is TRBJ2-2; no clear D gene. V shed 10 bases and J shed 0 bases, with 9 bases lying between them. There are 13 residues in the CDR3. The CDR3 coding sequence is TGTGCCACCTGGAGCGCGAACACCGGGGAGCTGTTTTTT. This translates into CATWSANTGELFF.

The V and J genes are TRBV6-5 and TRBJ2-2, with TRBD2 matching 8 bases. The CDR3 length is 15 residues. The germline CDR1 and CDR2 sequences are MNHEY and SVGAGI. The junction had 15 bases not matched to a gene; V was cut back by 11 bases and J by 7 bases. Here the CDR3 reads CAGFAGERGSGELFF. CDR3 DNA sequence: TGTGCCGGATTCGCAGGAGAGCGGGGGAGCGGGGAGCTGTTTTTT.

The count of this clone is one. The chain has TRBV5-5 and TRBJ2-1; possibly TRBD2 for D (5 bases). V lost 0 bases and J 6 bases, leaving 10 bases between the germline ends. Germline CDR1 reads SGHKS; CDR2 reads YYEKEE (reference sequence). The CDR3 is 14 amino acids. CDR3 region: CASSLELEGNEQFF. DNA for the CDR3: TGTGCCAGCAGCTTGGAACTAGAGGGCAATGAGCAGTTCTTC.

The chain has TRBV6-6 and TRBJ1-2; 10 bases are a match to TRBD1. Germline V gene data show CDR1 as MNHNY and CDR2 as SVGAGI (reference sequence). The CDR3 covers 16 residues. After removal of 2 bases from V and 7 bases from J, the junction contained 10 bases not matched to a gene. The CDR3 loop is CASSYANSGTGAGYTF. Written as DNA, the CDR3 is TGTGCCAGCAGTTACGCGAACTCCGGGACAGGGGCTGGCTACACCTTC.

The J gene is TRBJ1-1, the V gene TRBV2; D ambiguous. This CDR3 has 15 amino acids. The germline V gene has CDR1 SNHLY and CDR2 FYNNEI. With 5 bases removed from V and 1 base from J, the gap between germline ends came to 14 bases. The CDR3 sequence: CASSFRIGRNTEAFF. The DNA of the CDR3 is TGTGCCAGCAGTTTCCGGATCGGGAGGAACACTGAAGCTTTCTTT.

The chain employs TRBV19 and TRBJ1-5; 9 bases line up with TRBD1. CDR1 is LNHDA, CDR2 SQIVND, per germline (reference sequence). Trimming removed 8 bases from V and 7 bases from J; junction bases left unmatched: 3. There are 12 residues in the CDR3. The CDR3 DNA follows: TGTGCCAGTTGGACAGGGGACCAGCCCCAGCATTTT. Protein product: CASWTGDQPQHF.

This chain uses TRBV7-3 with TRBJ1-1; TRBD1 matches at 8 bases. From germline, CDR1 is SGHTA and CDR2 FQGTGA. This CDR3 is 15 amino acids long. Trimming at V came to 0 bases and at J to 1 base, leaving 1 base not matched to a gene. In DNA, the CDR3 is TGTGCCAGCAGCTTAACGGGGACAGGGAACACTGAAGCTTTCTTT. It yields the protein CASSLTGTGNTEAFF.

The chain links TRBV19 to TRBJ1-2; 7 positions agree with TRBD1. J gave up 8 bases and V 0 bases, and 9 bases lay outside the gene matches. From germline, CDR1 is LNHDA and CDR2 SQIVND (reference sequence). The CDR3 contains 15 residues. The CDR3 nucleotides read TGTGCCAGTAGTATAGATCACGAGGGGGCAGGCGGCTACACCTTC. It yields the protein CASSIDHEGAGGYTF.

This clone was picked up one time. The chain employs TRBV19 and TRBJ2-5; TRBD2 matches 10 bases. CDR1 and CDR2 (germline): LNHDA, SQIVND (reference sequence). J lost 5 bases, V lost 5 bases, and 11 bases had no gene match. CDR3 length: 16 residues. The CDR3, as DNA: TGTGCCAGTAGTTTTTACAGCGGGGGGGTCCGGGAGACCCAGTACTTC. Its protein is CASSFYSGGVRETQYF.

The chain recombines TRBV7-2 with TRBJ2-1; 7 nucleotides line up with TRBD2. The CDR3 length is 17 residues. Losses at the gene ends were 1 base for V and 4 bases for J; bases not matched to a gene: 10. Germline loops: CDR1 SGHTA, CDR2 FQGNSA. CDR3 bases: TGTGCCAGCAGCTTAGAGGCTAGCGGCCGGTTTTACAATGAGCAGTTCTTC. Protein: CASSLEASGRFYNEQFF.

The chain is built from TRBV6-6 and TRBJ1-5; a weak D match, TRBD1 (5 bases). Germline V CDR1 and CDR2: MNHNY, SVGAGI (reference sequence). The CDR3 length is 14 residues. Trimming shortened V by 5 bases and J by 5 bases, and 13 bases separated the two germline ends. CDR3 DNA: TGTGCCAGCAGTGGCGGGACGTCCGATCAGCCCCAGCATTTT. Translated: CASSGGTSDQPQHF.

The chain joins TRBV24-1 to TRBJ2-1; TRBD2 matches at 16 bases. J gave up 2 bases and V 2 bases, and 5 bases lay outside the gene matches. This CDR3 spans 19 amino acids. In germline, CDR1 is KGHDR, CDR2 SFDVKD. CDR3 loop: CATSDSGLAGGPPYNEQFF. The CDR3, as DNA: TGTGCCACCAGTGATTCGGGACTAGCGGGAGGGCCTCCCTACAATGAGCAGTTCTTC.

The chain employs TRBV6-5 and TRBJ1-1; D gene uncertain. Germline V gene lookup returns CDR1 MNHEY and CDR2 SVGAGI. Trimming shortened V by 8 bases and J by 0 bases, and 10 bases separated the two germline ends. The CDR3 totals 13 residues. CDR3 in amino acids: CASLRGMNTEAFF. The CDR3 DNA sequence: TGTGCCAGCTTAAGAGGGATGAACACTGAAGCTTTCTTT.